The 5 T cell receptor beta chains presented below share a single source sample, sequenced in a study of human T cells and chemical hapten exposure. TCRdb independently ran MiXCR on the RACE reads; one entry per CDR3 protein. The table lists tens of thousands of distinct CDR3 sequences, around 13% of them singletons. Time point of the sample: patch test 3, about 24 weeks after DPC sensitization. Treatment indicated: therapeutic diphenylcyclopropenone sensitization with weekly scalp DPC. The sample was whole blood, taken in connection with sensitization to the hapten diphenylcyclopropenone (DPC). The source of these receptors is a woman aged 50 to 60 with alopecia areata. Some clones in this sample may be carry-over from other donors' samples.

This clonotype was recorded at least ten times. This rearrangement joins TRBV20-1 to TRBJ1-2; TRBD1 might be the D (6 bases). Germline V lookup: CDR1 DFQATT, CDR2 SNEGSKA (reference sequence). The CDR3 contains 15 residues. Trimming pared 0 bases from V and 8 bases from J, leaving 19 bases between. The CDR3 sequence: CSARDPLQGAGGYTF. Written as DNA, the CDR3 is TGCAGTGCTAGAGATCCCTTACAGGGAGCCGGGGGCTACACCTTC.

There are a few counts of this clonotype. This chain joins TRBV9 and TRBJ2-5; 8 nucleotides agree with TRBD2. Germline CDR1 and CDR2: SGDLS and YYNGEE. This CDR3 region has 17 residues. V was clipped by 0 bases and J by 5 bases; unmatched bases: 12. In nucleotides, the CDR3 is TGTGCCAGCAGCGTAGATCGTGGCGGGAGGCTTTCGGAGACCCAGTACTTC. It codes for CASSVDRGGRLSETQYF.

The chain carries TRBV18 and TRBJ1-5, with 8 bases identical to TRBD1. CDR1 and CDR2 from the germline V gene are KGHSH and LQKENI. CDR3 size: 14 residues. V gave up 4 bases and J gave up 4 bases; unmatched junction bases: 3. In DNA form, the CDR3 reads TGTGCCAGCTCACGGACAGGGCAAAATCAGCCCCAGCATTTT. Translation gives CASSRTGQNQPQHF. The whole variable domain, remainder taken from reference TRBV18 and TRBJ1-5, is NAGVMQNPRHLVRRRGQEARLRCSPMKGHSHVYWYRQLPEEGLKFMVYLQKENIIDESGMPKERFSAEFPKEGPSILRIQQVVRGDSAAYFCASSRTGQNQPQHFGDGTRLSIL.

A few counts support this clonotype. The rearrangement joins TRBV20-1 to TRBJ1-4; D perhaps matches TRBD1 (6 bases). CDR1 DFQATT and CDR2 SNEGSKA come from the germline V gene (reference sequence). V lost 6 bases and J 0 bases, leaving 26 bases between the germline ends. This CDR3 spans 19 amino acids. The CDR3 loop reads CSAKPTHATGRTTNEKLFF. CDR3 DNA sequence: TGCAGTGCCAAACCAACCCACGCGACAGGCAGAACAACTAATGAAAAACTGTTTTTT.

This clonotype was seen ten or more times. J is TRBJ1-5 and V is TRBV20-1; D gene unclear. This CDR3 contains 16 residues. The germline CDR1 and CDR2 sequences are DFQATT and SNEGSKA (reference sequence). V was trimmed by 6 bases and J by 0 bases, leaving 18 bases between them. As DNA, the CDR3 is TGCAGTGCCCCCTTTTCGGGGAGCGGTAGCAATCAGCCCCAGCATTTT. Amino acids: CSAPFSGSGSNQPQHF.